What follows are 10 T cell receptor beta chains derived from one specimen sequenced in a study of shared clonotypes between healthy human individuals. This table comes from immunoSEQ multiplex PCR, and its TCRdb copy is limited to in-frame clones, with some not included. Of more than 2,000,000 clones in the sample, just over 90% were seen once. The sample taken for sequencing was naive CD4+ T cells sorted from blood. Specified subset: CD45RA+ positively selected. The receptor set was obtained from a man between 18 and 29 years old in good health.

The chain couples TRBV27 to TRBJ2-3; D is perhaps TRBD1 or TRBD2 (6 bases each). The germline CDR1 and CDR2 sequences are MNHEY and SMNVEV (reference sequence). The CDR3 runs to 16 residues. Trimming took off 0 bases at V and 3 bases at J, with 13 bases between the two ends. CDR3 sequence: CASSLSKGGLTDTQYF. CDR3 DNA sequence: TGTGCCAGCAGTTTATCGAAGGGGGGATTAACAGATACGCAGTATTTT.

As regards this clone: Within the sample, other DNA sequences also encode this same CDR3. This chain uses TRBV5-1 with TRBJ2-5, with a possible D match to TRBD2 (7 bases). Trimming removed 6 bases at V and 5 bases at J, with 17 bases between. The CDR3 has 14 residues. Germline V CDR1 and CDR2: SGHRS, YFSETQ. This chain's CDR3 is CASTSGGAGETQYF. The CDR3 DNA follows: TGCGCCAGCACCTCTGGGGGGGCAGGGGAGACCCAGTACTTC.

The V gene is TRBV7-9, the J gene TRBJ2-1; possible D gene TRBD2, 5 bases. Germline V gene lookup returns CDR1 SEHNR and CDR2 FQNEAQ (reference sequence). The CDR3 sequence is 14 residues long. V lost 5 bases to trimming and J lost 7 bases, with 15 bases between them. The CDR3, as DNA: TGTGCCAGCAGCCCCCGAAGTCGGGAAAATGAGCAGTTCTTC. This codes for CASSPRSRENEQFF.

The V call is TRBV28, the J call TRBJ2-7, with D perhaps matching TRBD1 or TRBD2 (6 bases each). The V end lost 3 bases, the J end lost 4 bases, and 13 bases lay between the germline ends. The CDR3 consists of 14 residues. CDR1 and CDR2 from the germline V gene are MDHEN and SYDVKM. The CDR3 loop is CASSLSGAGYEQYF. DNA of the CDR3: TGTGCCAGCAGTTTGTCGGGGGCCGGGTACGAGCAGTACTTC. Full variable domain (remainder filled in from reference TRBV28 and TRBJ2-7): DVKVTQSSRYLVKRTGEKVFLECVQDMDHENMFWYRQDPGLGLRLIYFSYDVKMKEKGDIPEGYSVSREKKERFSLILESASTNQTSMYLCASSLSGAGYEQYFGPGTRLTVT.

J is TRBJ2-1 and V is TRBV12-2; the D call of TRBD2 is as the table states it, not checked on the DNA. TRBV12-2 is noted as a pseudogene. This CDR3 has 21 residues. The CDR3 loop is CASRLRLRGWLAPSSYNEQFF. The CDR3 nucleotides read TGTGCAAGTCGCTTACGTTTGAGGGGTTGGCTAGCGCCTAGCTCCTACAATGAGCAGTTCTTC.

This chain connects TRBV10-3 to TRBJ1-1; D is ambiguous. Germline-derived CDR1 and CDR2 are ENHRY and SYGVKD. The V and J ends lost 3 bases and 1 base respectively, with 9 bases between them. The CDR3 sequence is 14 residues long. Here the CDR3 reads CAISEMEGNTEAFF. In DNA, the CDR3 is TGTGCCATCAGTGAAATGGAGGGGAACACTGAAGCTTTCTTT.

Worth noting for this clone: Other DNA sequences of this sample code for an identical CDR3. The V and J genes are TRBV27 and TRBJ2-6; D ambiguous. This CDR3 spans 15 amino acids. CDR1 is MNHEY, CDR2 SMNVEV, per germline (reference sequence). V gave up 5 bases and J gave up 1 base, with 9 bases separating them. This CDR3 reads CASSLWSSGANVLTF. CDR3 bases: TGTGCCAGCAGTCTGTGGAGTTCTGGGGCCAACGTCCTGACTTTC.

This clone has more than one count but fewer than ten. The sample holds other DNA sequences that translate to the same CDR3. This chain uses TRBV20-1 with TRBJ1-1, with D maybe TRBD1 (5 bases). The CDR3 is 11 amino acids. Between the trimmed V and J ends, which lost 6 bases and 2 bases, there was a span of 7 bases. Germline CDR1 DFQATT, CDR2 SNEGSKA (reference sequence). DNA for the CDR3: TGCAGTGCCGGGGGTAACACTGAAGCTTTCTTT. Its protein is CSAGGNTEAFF.

A remark on this clone: The sample contains more than one DNA sequence encoding this CDR3. The genes are TRBV29-1 and TRBJ2-5, with 10 bases aligning to TRBD2. The CDR3 consists of 12 residues. From germline, CDR1 is SQVTM and CDR2 ANQGSEA. The J segment lost 5 bases and the V segment lost 6 bases, leaving 3 bases of the junction unmatched. The CDR3 nucleotides read TGCAGCGTGGGACTAGCGCAGGAGACCCAGTACTTC. This gives the protein CSVGLAQETQYF.

The gene calls are TRBV5-4 and TRBJ1-1, with TRBD1 as a possible D gene (6 bases). V lost 4 bases and J 4 bases, leaving 17 bases between the germline ends. The CDR3 totals 15 residues. Germline V lookup: CDR1 SGHNT, CDR2 YYREEE (reference sequence). CDR3 region: CASSPMGALRTEAFF. DNA of the CDR3: TGTGCCAGCAGCCCAATGGGGGCCCTCCGCACTGAAGCTTTCTTT.